Presented here are 22 T cell receptor beta chains from one specimen sequenced in a study of T cells in Graves' hyperthyroidism and ophthalmopathy. RNA transcripts provided the source from which TCR beta CDR3 regions were amplified. Primed by the HTBI set, a first-round RT-PCR was run on the TCR CDR3. Using its own MiXCR run on the multiplex PCR reads, TCRdb lists one record per CDR3 protein. The data contain 96,000 or so distinct CDR3 sequences, around 50% of them singletons. The sample taken for sequencing was blood. Receptors originate from a woman in her 40s with Graves' hyperthyroidism.

Concerning this clonotype: One end of the junction does not line up with germline, which may come from a read error. The chain combines TRBV7-2 with TRBJ1-4; D unclear. This CDR3 contains 11 residues. The germline V gene encodes CDR1 SGHTA and CDR2 FQGNSA. The CDR3 loop is CASSSNEKLPF. CDR3 DNA: TGTGCCAGCAGCTCCAATGAAAAACTGCCTTTT.

The chain uses TRBV7-2 and TRBJ2-5, with TRBD1 identical over 12 bases. Germline V gene sequence: CDR1 SGHTA, CDR2 FQGNSA. This CDR3 is 14 amino acids long. V lost 3 bases and J lost 9; bases outside the gene matches: 5. The CDR3 sequence: CASSFGTGGESQYF. The CDR3 region has the DNA TGTGCCAGCAGCTTCGGGACAGGGGGCGAGTCCCAGTACTTC.

Ten or more counts support this clonotype. The rearrangement uses TRBV20-1 and TRBJ1-5, with 8 bases that match TRBD1. The V and J ends lost 5 bases and 0 bases, in that order; junction bases with no gene match: 6. The CDR3 sequence is 15 residues long. CDR1 and CDR2 (germline): DFQATT, SNEGSKA (reference sequence). The CDR3 loop reads CSAAGGTGSNQPQHF. As DNA, the CDR3 is TGCAGTGCTGCGGGCGGGACAGGTAGCAATCAGCCCCAGCATTTT.

This chain connects TRBV5-1 to TRBJ1-2; 9 bases match TRBD1. V lost 4 bases and J lost 6; bases outside the gene matches: 7. Germline V lookup: CDR1 SGHRS, CDR2 YFSETQ. The CDR3 has 14 residues. CDR3 DNA: TGCGCCAGCAGCGGGACAGGGATTAGGGATGGCTACACCTTC. This gives the protein CASSGTGIRDGYTF.

The chain is built from TRBV29-1 and TRBJ2-1; D is unresolved. The CDR3 is made up of 9 amino acids. Trimming took off 7 bases at V and 8 bases at J, with 6 bases between the two ends. The germline V gene encodes CDR1 SQVTM and CDR2 ANQGSEA. The CDR3 reads CSAPYEQFF. In DNA, the CDR3 is TGCAGCGCCCCGTATGAGCAGTTCTTC.

Concerning this clonotype: Sequence at one end of the junction differs from germline and may be a read error. The V and J genes are TRBV6-5 and TRBJ2-7, with 11 bases aligning to TRBD1. The CDR3 is 15 amino acids. Germline V gene lookup returns CDR1 MNHEY and CDR2 SVGAGI. Here the CDR3 reads CASSPRDRGSFEQYF. The CDR3 DNA reads as TGTGCCAGCAGTCCCCGGGACAGGGGGTCCTTCGAGCAGTACTTC.

The chain is built from TRBV2 and TRBJ1-4, with 12 bases fitting TRBD1. The J segment lost 6 bases and the V segment lost 9 bases, leaving 5 bases of the junction unmatched. Germline CDR1 is SNHLY and CDR2 is FYNNEI. The CDR3 is made up of 14 amino acids. The DNA for the CDR3 is TGTGCCAGTCGGGACAGGGGGCGGTATGAAAAACTGTTTTTT. Translation gives CASRDRGRYEKLFF. Together with reference TRBV2 and TRBJ1-4, the CDR3 gives the full variable domain: EPEVTQTPSHQVTQMGQEVILRCVPISNHLYFYWYRQILGQKVEFLVSFYNNEISEKSEIFDDQFSVERPDGSNFTLKIRSTKLEDSAMYFCASRDRGRYEKLFFGSGTQLSVL.

The chain is built from TRBV20-1 and TRBJ1-5; a weak D match, TRBD1 (5 bases). V shed 4 bases and J shed 3 bases, with 7 bases lying between them. Germline assignment: CDR1 DFQATT and CDR2 SNEGSKA (reference sequence). This CDR3 is built from 12 residues. The CDR3 spells CSATGNNQPQHF. In nucleotides, the CDR3 is TGCAGTGCTACAGGGAACAATCAGCCCCAGCATTTT.

This clonotype was recorded at least ten times. The chain couples TRBV7-3 to TRBJ1-5; D perhaps matches TRBD1 (5 bases). CDR1 and CDR2 from the germline V gene are SGHTA and FQGTGA. Trimming cost V 6 bases and J 1 base, with 10 bases left between them. The CDR3 consists of 14 residues. The CDR3 DNA sequence: TGTGCCAGCAGTCCCGGGGGGAGCAATCAGCCCCAGCATTTT. Its protein product is CASSPGGSNQPQHF.

This clonotype appeared a single time. One junction end disagrees with the germline gene, perhaps due to a read error. The rearrangement links TRBV7-2 to TRBJ1-2, with unresolved D. CDR1 and CDR2 from the germline V gene are SGHTA and FQGNSA. The CDR3 has 14 residues. CDR3 in amino acids: CASSQSGQHYGHTF. CDR3 DNA: TGTGCCAGCAGCCAGAGCGGGCAGCACTATGGCCACACCTTC.

The chain joins TRBV20-1 to TRBJ2-5; either TRBD1 or TRBD2 may fit D (6 bases each). From germline, CDR1 is DFQATT and CDR2 SNEGSKA (reference sequence). The ends were cut back, 4 bases at V and 1 base at J, with 13 bases in the middle. The CDR3 length is 14 residues. This CDR3 reads CSAKGGHTQETQYF. The CDR3, as DNA: TGCAGTGCTAAGGGGGGACACACCCAAGAGACCCAGTACTTC.

This chain joins TRBV7-2 and TRBJ2-7; TRBD1 matches 8 bases. The junction had 12 bases not matched to a gene; V was cut back by 5 bases and J by 3 bases. Germline CDR1 is SGHTA and CDR2 is FQGNSA. The CDR3 is made up of 16 amino acids. CDR3 amino acids: CASSPRTGNGDYEQYF. CDR3 sequence (DNA): TGTGCCAGCAGCCCCCGGACAGGGAACGGGGACTACGAGCAGTACTTC.

This clonotype was counted many times. V usage is TRBV4-3 and J usage is TRBJ2-5, with D perhaps matching TRBD2 (5 bases). Germline CDR1 LGHNA, CDR2 YSLEER. CDR3 length equals 14 residues. Trimming stripped 1 base from V and 4 bases from J, with 10 bases between. CDR3 DNA: TGCGCCAGCAGCCAAGCGGGAAAGAGAGAGACCCAGTACTTC. This gives the protein CASSQAGKRETQYF.

V usage is TRBV20-1 and J usage is TRBJ2-2; TRBD1 agrees at 9 bases. The J segment lost 4 bases and the V segment lost 6 bases, leaving 6 bases of the junction unmatched. CDR1 is DFQATT and CDR2 is SNEGSKA in the germline V gene (reference sequence). There are 14 residues in the CDR3. The CDR3 DNA follows: TGCAGTGCGCCGGGACAGGGAATCACCGGGGAGCTGTTTTTT. It specifies CSAPGQGITGELFF.

This clonotype was counted a few times. The chain uses TRBV7-2 and TRBJ2-7, with 7 positions matching TRBD1. CDR1 and CDR2 from the germline V gene are SGHTA and FQGNSA. The CDR3 totals 16 residues. The V segment lost 11 bases and the J segment 3 bases; nucleotides outside the gene matches: 19. The CDR3 protein is CAWSKKTGSLNYEQYF. CDR3 coding DNA: TGTGCCTGGAGTAAGAAGACAGGGAGTCTGAACTACGAGCAGTACTTC.

The genes are TRBV15 and TRBJ2-5; D call uncertain. Germline V CDR1 and CDR2: LNHNV, YYDKDF (reference sequence). This CDR3 is built from 12 residues. V lost 5 bases to trimming and J lost 7 bases, with 11 bases between them. The CDR3 spells CATSGPGGTQYF. CDR3 DNA sequence: TGTGCCACCAGCGGGCCGGGCGGGACCCAGTACTTC. The variable domain in full, completed from reference TRBV15 and TRBJ2-5, reads DAMVIQNPRYQVTQFGKPVTLSCSQTLNHNVMYWYQQKSSQAPKLLFHYYDKDFNNEADTPDNFQSRRPNTSFCFLDIRSPGLGDTAMYLCATSGPGGTQYFGPGTRLLVL.

This clonotype was counted between two and nine times. V usage is TRBV18 and J usage is TRBJ2-7; no reliable D call. Per germline, CDR1 KGHSH and CDR2 LQKENI. V lost 6 bases, J lost 2 bases, and 11 bases lay in between. The CDR3 has 13 amino acids. DNA of the CDR3: TGTGCCAGCTCTTCGACGGGTCCCTACGAGCAGTACTTC. This encodes CASSSTGPYEQYF. Looking up the rest from reference TRBV18 and TRBJ2-7 gives the full variable domain: NAGVMQNPRHLVRRRGQEARLRCSPMKGHSHVYWYRQLPEEGLKFMVYLQKENIIDESGMPKERFSAEFPKEGPSILRIQQVVRGDSAAYFCASSSTGPYEQYFGPGTRLTVT.

This clonotype was seen just once. This may be a read error: a much more frequent sequence differs by one nucleotide. The chain has TRBV2 and TRBJ2-3; 7 bases line up with TRBD1. Germline-derived CDR1 and CDR2 are SNHLY and FYNNEI. The CDR3 is 21 residues long. As DNA, the CDR3 is TGTACCAGCAGTGAAGCGCATCCGGGCAGGGGGAGTTTTGGTAACACAGATACGCAGTATTTT. Translated, it gives CTSSEAHPGRGSFGNTDTQYF.

At least ten counts were recorded for this clonotype. CDR3 bases: TGCGCCAGCAGCTACCGGGACTCCCCCGGGGAGCTGTTTTTT. Protein sequence: CASSYRDSPGELFF. The rearrangement links TRBV4-1 to TRBJ2-2, with D possibly matching TRBD2 (6 bases). Germline V lookup: CDR1 MGHRA, CDR2 YSYEKL. The CDR3 loop spans 14 amino acids. The V and J ends lost 5 bases and 6 bases respectively, with 13 bases between them.

V and J are TRBV7-3 and TRBJ1-1; the D is unclear. The ends were cut back, 6 bases at V and 7 bases at J, with 12 bases in the middle. The CDR3 is 12 residues long. Looked up from germline, CDR1 is SGHTA and CDR2 is FQGTGA. CDR3 in amino acids: CASRAGLSEAFF. The CDR3 coding sequence is TGTGCCAGCAGAGCCGGGTTGAGTGAAGCTTTCTTT.

The chain employs TRBV7-9 and TRBJ1-1; 10 bases map to TRBD1. In germline, CDR1 is SEHNR, CDR2 FQNEAQ (reference sequence). This CDR3 has 16 residues. Germline trimming cut 6 bases from V and 6 bases from J; bases unmatched to any gene: 13. The CDR3 DNA sequence: TGTGCCAGCAGTTTATCTTGGGACAGGGGACTCGCTGAAGCTTTCTTT. Amino acid sequence: CASSLSWDRGLAEAFF.

This clonotype was counted once. The rearrangement joins TRBV2 to TRBJ2-5; TRBD2 matches 7 bases. Trimming removed 1 base from V and 6 bases from J; junction bases left unmatched: 11. The CDR3 length is 16 residues. Germline V CDR1 and CDR2: SNHLY, FYNNEI. The CDR3 DNA is TGTGCCAGCAGTGAAGTTCCGGGGGGAGCCAAGAAGACCCAGTACTTC. It encodes CASSEVPGGAKKTQYF.